This is a list of T cell receptor beta chains from one sample in a study of blood T cell repertoires in COVID-19. Clones were read by immunoSEQ multiplex PCR, and TCRdb kept only the in-frame ones, dropping some. This sample has 300,000 or so clones, with roughly 86% found just once. Sequencing was carried out using PBMCs or T cells enriched from blood (not recorded which). The receptors stem from a woman aged 45-60 years who had been exposed to COVID-19. Both conserved end residues are part of each CDR3. A D gene is named only where the DNA matches it firmly. Rows may omit the clone size; those that give it use once, few, many or a size class.

V	J	D	size	DNA	CDR3
TRBV28	TRBJ2-7	TRBD1	many	TGTGCCAGCAGGGAACAGGGGGATCGCTCCTACGAGCAGTACTTC	CASREQGDRSYEQYF
TRBV5-5	TRBJ1-2	.	.	TGTGCCAGCATCCGAGGGGGGGAAAACTATGGCTACACCTTC	CASIRGGENYGYTF
TRBV19	TRBJ2-7	.	.	TGTGCCAGTAGGGACTCTTCCTCCTACGAGCAGTACTTC	CASRDSSSYEQYF
TRBV10-1	TRBJ1-5	.	.	TGCGCCAGCTGGGGAGGGGGGTCCGGATATAGCAATCAGCCCCAGCATTTT	CASWGGGSGYSNQPQHF
TRBV5-1	TRBJ1-1	.	.	TGCGCCAGCACCAAAACCGCGGGGGGCCATGAAGCTTTCTTT	CASTKTAGGHEAFF
TRBV5-6	TRBJ1-4	.	.	TGTGCCAGCAGCTTTATGGGGGCTATGGAGGAAAAACTGTTTTTT	CASSFMGAMEEKLFF
TRBV6-5	TRBJ2-7	TRBD1	.	TGTGCCAGCAGTTACCAAACAGGGGGCGTCGGCTACGAGCAGTACTTC	CASSYQTGGVGYEQYF
TRBV4-1	TRBJ2-7	.	.	TGCGCCAGCAGCCAAGATTTAAACAGGGAAACCCTCTCCGCCTACGAGCAGTACTTC	CASSQDLNRETLSAYEQYF
TRBV5-1	TRBJ1-6	TRBD1	.	TGCGCCAGCAGACCGGGACAGGGCTCCTATAATTCACCCCTCCACTTT	CASRPGQGSYNSPLHF
TRBV3-1/TRBV3-2	TRBJ2-1	.	.	TGTGCCAGCAGCCGGGCTAGCGCCAAAACCCCTTTATTCTTC	CASSRASAKTPLFF
TRBV19	TRBJ2-1	.	.	TGTGCCAGTAGTATCTATGACAATGAGCAGTTCTTC	CASSIYDNEQFF
TRBV6-5	TRBJ1-6	.	.	TGTGCCAGCAGTAGGGGAGGTCGGAATTCACCCCTCCACTTT	CASSRGGRNSPLHF
TRBV19	TRBJ2-7	TRBD1	.	TGTGCCAGTAGTTTGCGGACAGGGGAAACCTACGAGCAGTACTTC	CASSLRTGETYEQYF
TRBV24-1	TRBJ1-5	.	.	TGTGCCACCAGTGGGGCGGGGGCGAGACAGCCCCAGCATTTT	CATSGAGARQPQHF
TRBV19	TRBJ1-2	.	.	TGTGCCAGTAGTATGTCCAGCTACGGGTCTTATGGCTACACCTTC	CASSMSSYGSYGYTF
TRBV19	TRBJ2-1	TRBD1	.	TGTGCCAGTAGCGCACAGGGGGCGCGCAACAATGAGCAGTTCTTC	CASSAQGARNNEQFF
TRBV6-5	TRBJ2-7	.	.	TGTGCCAGCAAGGGACAAGCCTTCTACGAGCAGTACTTC	CASKGQAFYEQYF
TRBV2	TRBJ1-2	.	.	TGTGCCAGCAGTTACAGAAGCCTTAACTATGGCTACACCTTC	CASSYRSLNYGYTF
TRBV28	TRBJ2-1	.	.	TGTGCCAGCAGTTTTGACACTGACAATGAGCAGTTCTTC	CASSFDTDNEQFF
TRBV4-1	TRBJ1-1	.	few	TGCGCCAGCAGCCTCGAGGGCTCCAGAGACACTGAAGCTTTCTTT	CASSLEGSRDTEAFF
TRBV10-3	TRBJ1-1	TRBD1	.	TGTGCCATCAGTGAGACGAAAAAGGGACAGTCTATGAACACTGAAGCTTTCTTT	CAISETKKGQSMNTEAFF
TRBV5-6	TRBJ2-2	TRBD2	.	TGTGCCAGCAAAAGCGGGGTCAACACCGGGGAGCTGTTTTTT	CASKSGVNTGELFF
TRBV30	TRBJ1-4	.	.	TGTGCCTGGAGTGTACTAGCTGAAAAACTGTTTTTT	CAWSVLAEKLFF
TRBV1	TRBJ1-5	.	.	TGCACCAGCAGCCAAGATCAGGCAGGGAACTATCAGCCCCAGCATTTT	CTSSQDQAGNYQPQHF
TRBV10-1	TRBJ2-1	TRBD1	.	TGCGCCAGCAGCGCAGGGGGCCCCTACAATGAGCAGTTCTTC	CASSAGGPYNEQFF
TRBV7-8	TRBJ2-7	.	.	TGTGCCAGCAGCTTAGAAACTCACGAGCAGTACTTC	CASSLETHEQYF
TRBV15	TRBJ1-3	.	.	TGTGCCACCAGCAGAGAACCCACATACCTCTCTGGAAACACCATATATTTT	CATSREPTYLSGNTIYF
TRBV27	TRBJ1-5	TRBD1	.	TGTGCCAGCAGTTTGACAGGGTACAATCAGCCCCAGCATTTT	CASSLTGYNQPQHF